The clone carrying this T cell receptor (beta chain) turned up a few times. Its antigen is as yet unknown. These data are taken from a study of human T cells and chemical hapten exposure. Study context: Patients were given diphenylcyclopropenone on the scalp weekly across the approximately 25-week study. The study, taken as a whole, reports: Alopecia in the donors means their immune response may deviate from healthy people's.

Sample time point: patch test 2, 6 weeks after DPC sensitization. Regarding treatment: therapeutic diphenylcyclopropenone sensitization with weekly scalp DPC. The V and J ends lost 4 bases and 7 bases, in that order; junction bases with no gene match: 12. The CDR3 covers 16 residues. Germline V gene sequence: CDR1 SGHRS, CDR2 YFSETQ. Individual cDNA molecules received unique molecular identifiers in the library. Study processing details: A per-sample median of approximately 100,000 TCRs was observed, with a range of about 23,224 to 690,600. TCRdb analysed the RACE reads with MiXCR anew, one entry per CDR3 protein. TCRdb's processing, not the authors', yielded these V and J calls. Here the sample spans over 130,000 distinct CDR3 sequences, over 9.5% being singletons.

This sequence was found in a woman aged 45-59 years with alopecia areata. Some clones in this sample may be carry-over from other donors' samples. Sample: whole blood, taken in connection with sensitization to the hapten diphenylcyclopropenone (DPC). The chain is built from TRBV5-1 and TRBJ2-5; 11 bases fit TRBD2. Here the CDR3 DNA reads TGCGCCAGCAGCAGAGGACTAGCGGGCCACTCGGGGACCCAGTACTTC. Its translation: CASSRGLAGHSGTQYF.